Below, one T cell receptor (beta chain) is given with its context. Its antigen is unknown. Sequenced by immunoSEQ multiplex PCR; TCRdb stores in-frame clones only, minus some. The profile shows roughly 220,000 clones, under 95% of them singletons. Germline-derived CDR1 and CDR2 are SNHLY and FYNNEI. The V end lost 6 bases, the J end lost 2 bases, and 8 bases lay between the germline ends. This CDR3 has 12 residues. These data originate in a study of cytomegalovirus exposure and HLA in healthy donors. Regarding the study as a whole: TCR sequences were mostly rare, though some public TCRs occurred in many donors. According to a later analysis, TCR clusters from the first cohort tended to co-occur in the 120 or so validation repertoires. Among the CMV-associated chains, three were confirmed in vitro as specific for CMV antigens. The study labeled about 160 TCR beta chains cytomegalovirus-associated.

This clonotype was sampled from a woman between 18 and 29 years old in good health and CMV-seronegative. Sequencing was done on a sample of PBMCs. This chain joins TRBV2 and TRBJ2-7, with D uncertain. The chain's CDR3 is CASRPPAYEQYF. For the CDR3, the DNA is TGTGCCAGCAGGCCCCCGGCCTACGAGCAGTACTTC.